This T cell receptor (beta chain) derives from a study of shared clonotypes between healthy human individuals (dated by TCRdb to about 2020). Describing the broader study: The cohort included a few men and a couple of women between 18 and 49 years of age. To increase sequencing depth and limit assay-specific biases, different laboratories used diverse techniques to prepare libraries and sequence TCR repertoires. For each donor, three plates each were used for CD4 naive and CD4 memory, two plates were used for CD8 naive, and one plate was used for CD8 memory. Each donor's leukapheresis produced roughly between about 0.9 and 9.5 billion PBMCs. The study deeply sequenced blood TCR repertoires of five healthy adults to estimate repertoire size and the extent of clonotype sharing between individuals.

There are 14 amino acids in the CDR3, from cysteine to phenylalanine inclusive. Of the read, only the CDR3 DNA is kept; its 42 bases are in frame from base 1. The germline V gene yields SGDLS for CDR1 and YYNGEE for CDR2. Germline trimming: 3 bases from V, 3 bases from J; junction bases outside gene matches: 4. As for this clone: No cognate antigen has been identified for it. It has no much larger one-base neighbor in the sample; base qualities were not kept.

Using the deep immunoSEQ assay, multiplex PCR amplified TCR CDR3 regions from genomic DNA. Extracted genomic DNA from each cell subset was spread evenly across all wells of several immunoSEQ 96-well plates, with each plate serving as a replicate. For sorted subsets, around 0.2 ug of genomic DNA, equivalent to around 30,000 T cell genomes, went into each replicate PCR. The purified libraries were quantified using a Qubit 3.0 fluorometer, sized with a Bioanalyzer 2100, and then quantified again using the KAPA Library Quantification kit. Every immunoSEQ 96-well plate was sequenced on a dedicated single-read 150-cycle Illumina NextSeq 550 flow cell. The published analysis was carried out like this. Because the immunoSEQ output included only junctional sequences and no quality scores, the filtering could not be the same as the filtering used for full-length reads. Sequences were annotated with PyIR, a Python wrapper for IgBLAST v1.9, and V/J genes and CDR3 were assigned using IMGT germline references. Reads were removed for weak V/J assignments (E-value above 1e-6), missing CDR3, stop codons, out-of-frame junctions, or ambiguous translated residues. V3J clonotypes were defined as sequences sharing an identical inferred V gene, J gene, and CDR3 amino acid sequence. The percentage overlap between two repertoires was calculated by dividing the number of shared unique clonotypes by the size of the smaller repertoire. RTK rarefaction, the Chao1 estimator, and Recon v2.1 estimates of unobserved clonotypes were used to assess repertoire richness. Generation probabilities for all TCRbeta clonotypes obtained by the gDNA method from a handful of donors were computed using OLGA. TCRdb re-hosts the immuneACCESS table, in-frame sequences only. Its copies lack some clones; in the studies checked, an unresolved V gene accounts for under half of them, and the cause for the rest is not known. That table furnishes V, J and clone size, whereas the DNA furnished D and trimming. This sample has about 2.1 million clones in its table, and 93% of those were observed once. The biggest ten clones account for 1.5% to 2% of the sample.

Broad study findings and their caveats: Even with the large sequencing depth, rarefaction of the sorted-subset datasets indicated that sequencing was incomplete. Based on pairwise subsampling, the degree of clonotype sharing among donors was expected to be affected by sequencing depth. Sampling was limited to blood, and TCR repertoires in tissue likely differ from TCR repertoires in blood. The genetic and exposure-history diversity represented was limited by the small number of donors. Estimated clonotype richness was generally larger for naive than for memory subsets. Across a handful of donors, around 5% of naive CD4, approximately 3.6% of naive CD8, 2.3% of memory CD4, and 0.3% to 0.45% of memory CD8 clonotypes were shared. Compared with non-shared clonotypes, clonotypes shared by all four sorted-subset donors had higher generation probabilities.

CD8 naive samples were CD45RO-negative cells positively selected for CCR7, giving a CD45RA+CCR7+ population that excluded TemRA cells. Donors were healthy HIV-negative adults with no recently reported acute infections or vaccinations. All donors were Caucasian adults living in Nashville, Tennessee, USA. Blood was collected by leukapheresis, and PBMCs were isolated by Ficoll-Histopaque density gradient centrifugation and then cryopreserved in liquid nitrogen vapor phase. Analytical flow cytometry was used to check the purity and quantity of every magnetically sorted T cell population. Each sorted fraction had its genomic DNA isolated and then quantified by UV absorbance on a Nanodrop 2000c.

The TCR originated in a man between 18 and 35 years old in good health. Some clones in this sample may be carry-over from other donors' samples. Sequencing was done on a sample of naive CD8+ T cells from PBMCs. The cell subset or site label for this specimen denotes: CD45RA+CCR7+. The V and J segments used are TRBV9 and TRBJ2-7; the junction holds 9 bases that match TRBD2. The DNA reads TGTGCCAGCAGCGGTAGCGGGAGAGACTACGAGCAGTACTTC. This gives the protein CASSGSGRDYEQYF.